These T cell receptor beta chains were read from a single sample in a study of a mutant IDH1 vaccine in newly diagnosed glioma. No cognate antigen is known for these TCRs. The data were produced by immunoSEQ multiplex PCR, yet TCRdb's version contains in-frame clones alone and is incomplete. The sample has 73,000 or so clones; more than 70% are singletons. The sample here was PBMCs, taken from a glioma patient whose treatment included an IDH1 peptide vaccine. These TCRs come from a young man with glioma. Each CDR3 is given with its conserved first and last residue. Each record gives: V gene, clone size, J gene, D gene, CDR3 DNA, CDR3 protein. A D gene is named only where the DNA matches it firmly. Expanded clones are given a class, and other clones once, few, many or no size at all.

v_call: TRBV19
clone_size: NA
j_call: TRBJ1-2
d_call: NA
cdr3_nt: TGTGCCAGTAGTGTCCTGAGGGGGGGCGAAAATCACTATGGCTACACCTTC
cdr3_aa: CASSVLRGGENHYGYTF

v_call: TRBV19
clone_size: NA
j_call: TRBJ1-2
d_call: NA
cdr3_nt: TGTGCCAGTAGGGACAGAGCCGCTAACTATGGCTACACCTTC
cdr3_aa: CASRDRAANYGYTF

v_call: TRBV4-1
clone_size: NA
j_call: TRBJ1-2
d_call: TRBD1
cdr3_nt: TGCGCCAGCTCACCGGGACAGGGGTCCTATGGCTACACCTTC
cdr3_aa: CASSPGQGSYGYTF

v_call: TRBV30
clone_size: NA
j_call: TRBJ2-3
d_call: NA
cdr3_nt: TGTGCCTGGAGGGATTTCATACAGGGATATACGCAGTATTTT
cdr3_aa: CAWRDFIQGYTQYF

v_call: TRBV10-2
clone_size: NA
j_call: TRBJ2-7
d_call: NA
cdr3_nt: TGCGCCAGCGCGGTCCCGAGCTCCTACGAGCAGTACTTC
cdr3_aa: CASAVPSSYEQYF

v_call: TRBV6-6
clone_size: NA
j_call: TRBJ1-2
d_call: NA
cdr3_nt: TGTGCCAGCAGTTACCTGGAAAGTATCTATGGCTACACCTTC
cdr3_aa: CASSYLESIYGYTF

v_call: TRBV4-1
clone_size: NA
j_call: TRBJ2-7
d_call: TRBD1
cdr3_nt: TGCGCCAGCAGCCAGGACACCGGGACAGGGCTTGCCGAGCAGTACTTC
cdr3_aa: CASSQDTGTGLAEQYF

v_call: TRBV7-2
clone_size: few
j_call: TRBJ1-1
d_call: NA
cdr3_nt: TGTGCCAGCAGCGAACAAGGGGGAAACACTGAAGCTTTCTTT
cdr3_aa: CASSEQGGNTEAFF

v_call: TRBV6-1
clone_size: NA
j_call: TRBJ1-5
d_call: NA
cdr3_nt: TGTGCCAGCAGTGAAGCCGCGGGGACGGGTCAGCCCCAGCATTTT
cdr3_aa: CASSEAAGTGQPQHF

v_call: TRBV2
clone_size: NA
j_call: TRBJ1-6
d_call: NA
cdr3_nt: TGTGCCAGCAGTTTGGTGCCCAATTCACCCCTCCACTTT
cdr3_aa: CASSLVPNSPLHF

v_call: TRBV6-5
clone_size: NA
j_call: TRBJ1-2
d_call: NA
cdr3_nt: TGTGCCAGCAGCCCCACTCCCCAGGGCAACTATGGCTACACCTTC
cdr3_aa: CASSPTPQGNYGYTF

v_call: TRBV30
clone_size: NA
j_call: TRBJ1-4
d_call: TRBD1
cdr3_nt: TGTGCCTGGAGTGGGGGACAGGGGGCTTGGAATGAAAAACTGTTTTTT
cdr3_aa: CAWSGGQGAWNEKLFF

v_call: TRBV19
clone_size: once
j_call: TRBJ2-5
d_call: TRBD2
cdr3_nt: TGTGCCAGTAGTGAGACTAGCGGAAGAGAGACCCAGTACTTC
cdr3_aa: CASSETSGRETQYF

v_call: TRBV18
clone_size: NA
j_call: TRBJ1-3
d_call: NA
cdr3_nt: TGTGCCAGCTCACCACTTCCTAGAACCCCGGGAAACACCATATATTTT
cdr3_aa: CASSPLPRTPGNTIYF

v_call: TRBV6-5
clone_size: once
j_call: TRBJ2-1
d_call: TRBD1
cdr3_nt: TGTGCCAGCAGTTCCCGGGGACAGGTCAATGAGCAGTTCTTC
cdr3_aa: CASSSRGQVNEQFF

v_call: TRBV30
clone_size: NA
j_call: TRBJ1-5
d_call: TRBD1
cdr3_nt: TGTGCCTGGAGTGTAGGGACAGGAGGCAATCAGCCCCAGCATTTT
cdr3_aa: CAWSVGTGGNQPQHF

v_call: TRBV5-1
clone_size: NA
j_call: TRBJ2-7
d_call: TRBD1
cdr3_nt: TGCGCCAGCAGCCAATACCCCGGGACAGGGCAATACGAGCAGTACTTC
cdr3_aa: CASSQYPGTGQYEQYF

v_call: TRBV7-2
clone_size: NA
j_call: TRBJ2-1
d_call: NA
cdr3_nt: TGTGCCAGCAGCCCTCACAATGAGCAGTTCTTC
cdr3_aa: CASSPHNEQFF

v_call: TRBV6-5
clone_size: once
j_call: TRBJ2-7
d_call: NA
cdr3_nt: TGTGCCAGCAGACCCACCGACAGGAGGCTCTACGAGCAGTACTTC
cdr3_aa: CASRPTDRRLYEQYF

v_call: TRBV7-8
clone_size: once
j_call: TRBJ2-7
d_call: TRBD1
cdr3_nt: TGTGCCAGCAGCGCAGAGGGACAGGGCTACGAGCAGTACTTC
cdr3_aa: CASSAEGQGYEQYF

v_call: TRBV19
clone_size: NA
j_call: TRBJ1-2
d_call: NA
cdr3_nt: TGTGCCAGTAGTAACCGACAGGCTTCCTACACCTTC
cdr3_aa: CASSNRQASYTF

v_call: TRBV4-3
clone_size: NA
j_call: TRBJ2-1
d_call: NA
cdr3_nt: TGCGCCAGCAGCCAGGACAATTCCTACAATGAGCAGTTCTTC
cdr3_aa: CASSQDNSYNEQFF

v_call: TRBV14
clone_size: NA
j_call: TRBJ2-2
d_call: NA
cdr3_nt: TGTGCCAGCAGCCACCAGGAGATCACCGGGGAGCTGTTTTTT
cdr3_aa: CASSHQEITGELFF

v_call: TRBV28
clone_size: NA
j_call: TRBJ2-7
d_call: TRBD2
cdr3_nt: TGTGCCAGCAGTTCAGGGACTAGCAGCGCCCTACACTACGAGCAGTACTTC
cdr3_aa: CASSSGTSSALHYEQYF

v_call: TRBV13
clone_size: once
j_call: TRBJ2-5
d_call: NA
cdr3_nt: TGTGCCAGCAGCTTGGACAGACAAGAGACCCAGTACTTC
cdr3_aa: CASSLDRQETQYF

v_call: TRBV18
clone_size: NA
j_call: TRBJ1-2
d_call: NA
cdr3_nt: TGTGCCAGCTCACCGACAGGCCAACCATATGGCTACACCTTC
cdr3_aa: CASSPTGQPYGYTF

v_call: TRBV18
clone_size: NA
j_call: TRBJ2-5
d_call: NA
cdr3_nt: TGTGCCAGCTCACCAGCGGAAGAGACCCAGTACTTC
cdr3_aa: CASSPAEETQYF

v_call: TRBV9
clone_size: NA
j_call: TRBJ1-3
d_call: NA
cdr3_nt: TGTGCCAGCAGCGTAGGGGTAAACAAGGGGAACACCATATATTTT
cdr3_aa: CASSVGVNKGNTIYF

v_call: TRBV5-5
clone_size: NA
j_call: TRBJ1-5
d_call: TRBD1
cdr3_nt: TGTGCCAGCAGCCCCGGACAGGGGAGGCGCAATCAGCCCCAGCATTTT
cdr3_aa: CASSPGQGRRNQPQHF

v_call: TRBV7-9
clone_size: NA
j_call: TRBJ2-7
d_call: NA
cdr3_nt: TGTGCCAGCAGCCATGGGACTGACTACGAGCAGTACTTC
cdr3_aa: CASSHGTDYEQYF

v_call: TRBV28
clone_size: NA
j_call: TRBJ1-3
d_call: NA
cdr3_nt: TGTGCCAGCAGTTCCCCTATCGACACCATATATTTT
cdr3_aa: CASSSPIDTIYF

v_call: TRBV19
clone_size: NA
j_call: TRBJ1-5
d_call: TRBD1
cdr3_nt: TGTGCCAGTCGTATACCGGGACAGGGGCCCTATCAGCCCCAGCATTTT
cdr3_aa: CASRIPGQGPYQPQHF

v_call: TRBV15
clone_size: once
j_call: TRBJ2-6
d_call: NA
cdr3_nt: TGTGCCACCAGCATAGACTCTGGGGCCAACGTCCTGACTTTC
cdr3_aa: CATSIDSGANVLTF

v_call: TRBV2
clone_size: NA
j_call: TRBJ1-4
d_call: NA
cdr3_nt: TGTGCCAGCAGGAAGGGGCTCGGTGAAAAACTGTTTTTT
cdr3_aa: CASRKGLGEKLFF

v_call: TRBV6-5
clone_size: NA
j_call: TRBJ2-7
d_call: NA
cdr3_nt: TGTGCCAGCAGTTATTCGACAGGAGAGTTGGGCGAGCAGTACTTC
cdr3_aa: CASSYSTGELGEQYF

v_call: TRBV11-2
clone_size: NA
j_call: TRBJ1-4
d_call: NA
cdr3_nt: TGTGCCAGCAAAGCGGTTCAAGGGGATGAAAAACTGTTTTTT
cdr3_aa: CASKAVQGDEKLFF

v_call: TRBV4-1
clone_size: once
j_call: TRBJ1-4
d_call: TRBD1
cdr3_nt: TGCGCCAGCAGCCAAGGACAGGGTTTGTTTGCAACTAATGAAAAACTGTTTTTT
cdr3_aa: CASSQGQGLFATNEKLFF

v_call: TRBV28
clone_size: NA
j_call: TRBJ1-4
d_call: NA
cdr3_nt: TGTGCCAGCAGTTTCGCTCAAAAAGTTAATCGGGTTGAAAAACTGTTTTTT
cdr3_aa: CASSFAQKVNRVEKLFF

v_call: TRBV6-9
clone_size: NA
j_call: TRBJ1-5
d_call: NA
cdr3_nt: TGTGCCAGCAGCTCCTCAGGGGCAGGTCAGCCCCAGCATTTT
cdr3_aa: CASSSSGAGQPQHF

v_call: TRBV6-5
clone_size: NA
j_call: TRBJ1-2
d_call: TRBD1
cdr3_nt: TGTGCCAGCAGCCGCGACAGGGGCCGGTATGATGGCTACACCTTC
cdr3_aa: CASSRDRGRYDGYTF

v_call: TRBV5-6
clone_size: NA
j_call: TRBJ2-5
d_call: TRBD2
cdr3_nt: TGTGCCAGCAGCTTGGGAGGGACTAGCGGGGGGGCCCAAGCGGCCCAGTACTTC
cdr3_aa: CASSLGGTSGGAQAAQYF

v_call: TRBV6-6
clone_size: once
j_call: TRBJ1-5
d_call: TRBD1
cdr3_nt: TGTGCCAGCAAGTCCCCCGGGACAGAAAATCAGCCCCAGCATTTT
cdr3_aa: CASKSPGTENQPQHF

v_call: TRBV7-6
clone_size: NA
j_call: TRBJ1-1
d_call: TRBD1
cdr3_nt: TGTGCCAGCAGCTTAGGGACAGGGGAAGCTTTCTTT
cdr3_aa: CASSLGTGEAFF

v_call: TRBV5-4
clone_size: NA
j_call: TRBJ1-1
d_call: NA
cdr3_nt: TGTGCCAGCAGCTTGCCCCGAAGAATGAACACTGAAGCTTTCTTT
cdr3_aa: CASSLPRRMNTEAFF

v_call: TRBV28
clone_size: once
j_call: TRBJ2-2
d_call: TRBD1
cdr3_nt: TGTGCCAGCAGTTTACTCCTGGGACAGGGGACCGGGGAGCTGTTTTTT
cdr3_aa: CASSLLLGQGTGELFF

v_call: TRBV29-1
clone_size: NA
j_call: TRBJ2-5
d_call: TRBD2
cdr3_nt: TGCAGCGTGCTTAGCGGGAGGAGGCTTCGGGGAGAGACCCAGTACTTC
cdr3_aa: CSVLSGRRLRGETQYF

v_call: TRBV2
clone_size: NA
j_call: TRBJ1-2
d_call: NA
cdr3_nt: TGTGCCAGCGACGGACCCGAAAGACGGTATGGCTACACCTTC
cdr3_aa: CASDGPERRYGYTF

v_call: TRBV6-5
clone_size: NA
j_call: TRBJ2-5
d_call: NA
cdr3_nt: TGTGCCAGCAAGGAGGGGGGAGAGACCCAGTACTTC
cdr3_aa: CASKEGGETQYF